These T cell receptor beta chains were read from a single sample in a study of chemoradiotherapy in HPV16-positive cancers. TCRdb keeps only in-frame clones here, not all; method: immunoSEQ multiplex PCR. The table records about 68,000 clones, about 88% of them present only once. Sequenced here: blood, sampled from a patient who underwent chemoradiotherapy. All receptors derive from a human donor with HPV-associated anogenital cancer. Both conserved end residues are part of each CDR3. D genes are given only for firm matches. Only some rows state a clone size, as once, few, many or a class for expanded clones.

abundance	j_gene	v_gene	d_gene	CDR3aa	CDR3nt
NA	TRBJ2-1	TRBV19	NA	CASSIDDIRAHEQFF	TGTGCCAGTAGTATAGATGATATCCGGGCCCATGAGCAGTTCTTC
NA	TRBJ2-7	TRBV4-2	NA	CASSQGGASSYEQCF	TGTGCCAGCAGCCAAGGAGGGGCTAGTAGTTACGAGCAGTGCTTC
NA	TRBJ2-7	TRBV6-5	NA	CASSAPFDSYEQYF	TGTGCCAGCAGTGCCCCCTTCGATTCCTACGAGCAGTACTTC
few	TRBJ1-6	TRBV28	NA	CASSSGSGLVAPLHF	TGTGCCAGCAGTTCCGGCAGCGGTTTAGTGGCACCCCTCCACTTT
NA	TRBJ1-4	TRBV2	NA	CASSETRGFNEKLFF	TGTGCCAGCAGTGAAACCAGGGGTTTTAATGAAAAACTGTTTTTT
NA	TRBJ1-1	TRBV5-8	NA	CASSEGGAFF	TGTGCCAGCAGCGAGGGAGGAGCTTTCTTT
NA	TRBJ1-3	TRBV15	NA	CATSRDWQVSGNTIYF	TGTGCCACCAGCAGAGATTGGCAGGTCTCTGGAAACACCATATATTTT
NA	TRBJ2-7	TRBV11-3	NA	CASSLVQGGRQYF	TGTGCCAGCAGCTTAGTTCAGGGGGGGCGGCAGTACTTC
NA	TRBJ2-4	TRBV21-1	NA	CASMQTQGARNIQYF	TGTGCCAGCATGCAGACGCAGGGGGCTAGGAACATTCAGTACTTC
NA	TRBJ2-5	TRBV6-1	NA	CASSGQEETQYF	TGTGCCAGCAGTGGACAGGAAGAGACCCAGTACTTC
NA	TRBJ2-7	TRBV4-1	TRBD2	CASSQDDAGRYEQYF	TGCGCCAGCAGCCAAGATGACGCCGGGAGGTACGAGCAGTACTTC
NA	TRBJ2-7	TRBV7-2	TRBD2	CASSLGASGLTSGYEQYF	TGTGCCAGCAGCTTAGGAGCTAGCGGGCTAACCTCCGGGTACGAGCAGTACTTC
NA	TRBJ2-7	TRBV9	TRBD1	CASATGPGDIYEQYF	TGTGCCAGCGCGACAGGGCCTGGAGATATCTACGAGCAGTACTTC
NA	TRBJ2-7	TRBV5-1	NA	CASSLVRGGTYEQYF	TGCGCCAGCAGCTTGGTCCGGGGCGGAACCTACGAGCAGTACTTC
NA	TRBJ2-7	TRBV5-1	NA	CASNGGDYEQYF	TGCGCCAGCAATGGAGGGGACTACGAGCAGTACTTC
NA	TRBJ1-1	TRBV27	NA	CASSFGGANTEAFF	TGTGCCAGCAGTTTTGGGGGGGCGAACACTGAAGCTTTCTTT
NA	TRBJ2-7	TRBV6-6	NA	CASSLRLEGEQYF	TGTGCCAGCAGCCTGAGACTAGAGGGCGAGCAGTACTTC
NA	TRBJ1-2	TRBV9	NA	CASSPRAGRGGYTF	TGTGCCAGCAGCCCCCGAGCAGGACGCGGCGGCTACACCTTC
once	TRBJ2-4	TRBV11-2	NA	CASSSRLAKNIQYF	TGTGCCAGCAGCTCCCGGTTAGCCAAAAACATTCAGTACTTC
NA	TRBJ1-1	TRBV7-9	TRBD1	CALNRGNTEAFF	TGTGCGCTAAACAGGGGTAACACTGAAGCTTTCTTT
NA	TRBJ1-1	TRBV18	NA	CASSPSAAGTEAFF	TGTGCCAGCTCACCTTCCGCGGCCGGCACTGAAGCTTTCTTT
NA	TRBJ1-2	TRBV6-6	NA	CASSWVSREGYTF	TGTGCCAGCAGTTGGGTCTCTCGGGAGGGCTACACCTTC
NA	TRBJ2-5	TRBV5-4	TRBD2	CASRIAGGTQETQYF	TGTGCCAGCAGAATCGCCGGGGGGACCCAAGAGACCCAGTACTTC
NA	TRBJ2-1	TRBV4-1	NA	CASSLQRAQNEQFF	TGCGCCAGCAGCCTACAGAGGGCACAGAATGAGCAGTTCTTC
once	TRBJ2-2	TRBV6-4	NA	CASSDSIAGKDRSGELFF	TGTGCCAGCAGTGACTCGATAGCAGGGAAGGATCGATCCGGGGAGCTGTTTTTT
NA	TRBJ2-7	TRBV4-1	TRBD2	CASSQMAGGPYEQYF	TGCGCCAGCAGCCAAATGGCGGGAGGGCCCTACGAGCAGTACTTC
once	TRBJ1-4	TRBV29-1	TRBD1	CSVNNRGRREKLFF	TGCAGCGTGAACAACAGGGGGCGGCGTGAAAAACTGTTTTTT